Shown below are 18 T cell receptor beta chains from a single sample sequenced in a study of cytomegalovirus exposure and HLA in healthy donors. The PCR ran on 60 Vbeta and 13 Jbeta primers. Profiled with immunoSEQ multiplex PCR; TCRdb holds only in-frame clones, not every one. The table records 130,000 to 150,000 clones, approximately 79% of them present only once. The sample taken for sequencing was PBMCs. The receptor set was obtained from a male donor in good health and CMV-seronegative.

CDR3 protein: CASRTGGRLAGGLTGELFF. The CDR3 nucleotides read TGTGCCAGCAGGACAGGGGGCCGACTAGCGGGGGGGCTCACCGGGGAGCTGTTTTTT. The gene calls are TRBV2 and TRBJ2-2; TRBD2 matches 14 bases. CDR1 SNHLY and CDR2 FYNNEI come from the germline V gene. The ends lost 6 bases at V and 4 bases at J; junction bases unmatched: 13. The CDR3 is 19 amino acids.

V is TRBV18 and J is TRBJ1-2; 8 positions agree with TRBD1. V trimming: 3 bases; J trimming: 2 bases; junction bases outside the gene matches: 5. This CDR3 spans 15 amino acids. CDR1 and CDR2 from the germline V gene are KGHSH and LQKENI. In DNA, the CDR3 is TGTGCCAGCTCACCTACCGGGACAGGAAACTATGGCTACACCTTC. Its protein is CASSPTGTGNYGYTF.

The rearrangement joins TRBV19 to TRBJ1-1; maybe TRBD1 (5 bases). Germline V gene sequence: CDR1 LNHDA, CDR2 SQIVND (reference sequence). This CDR3 is 14 amino acids long. The germline V and J ends were trimmed by 6 bases and 2 bases, with 13 bases remaining between them. The CDR3 coding sequence is TGTGCCAGTAGAGTGACAGATACTAACACTGAAGCTTTCTTT. Translated: CASRVTDTNTEAFF.

The chain carries TRBV7-9 and TRBJ1-1, with D perhaps matching TRBD1 (6 bases). Germline V gene data show CDR1 as SEHNR and CDR2 as FQNEAQ (reference sequence). The CDR3 covers 13 residues. V lost 4 bases and J 4 bases, leaving 10 bases between the germline ends. The CDR3 DNA reads as TGTGCCAGCAGCTCTACAGGGACCACTGAAGCTTTCTTT. This sequence encodes CASSSTGTTEAFF.

CDR3 in amino acids: CASSRTTYEQYF. The CDR3 coding sequence is TGTGCCAGCAGCCGGACTACCTACGAGCAGTACTTC. The chain is built from TRBV7-2 and TRBJ2-7; D is perhaps TRBD2 (6 bases). The V gene lost 5 bases and the J gene lost 2 bases, with 7 bases spanning the gap. CDR1 is SGHTA, CDR2 FQGNSA, per germline. The CDR3 totals 12 residues.

About this clone: Mismatch with germline at one junction end may stem from a read error. This sequence joins TRBV29-1 and TRBJ2-7, with 7 bases identical to TRBD1. The length of the CDR3 is 13 residues. Germline V gene data show CDR1 as SQVTM and CDR2 as ANQGSEA. The CDR3 DNA reads TGCAGCGTCGAAGAACGACAGGGAATCGAGCAGTACTTC. Residues: CSVEERQGIEQYF.

This clone was recorded a few times. The V and J genes are TRBV29-1 and TRBJ2-1; D not resolved. The CDR3 is made up of 15 amino acids. The germline CDR1 and CDR2 sequences are SQVTM and ANQGSEA. V lost 6 bases and J lost 0, with 15 bases in between. This CDR3 is CSVTRRGSSYNEQFF. The CDR3 nucleotides are TGCAGCGTGACCCGACGCGGCAGCTCCTACAATGAGCAGTTCTTC.

This clone has more than one count but fewer than ten. The rearrangement links TRBV27 to TRBJ2-3, with 7 nucleotides matching TRBD2. The trim removed 5 bases at V and 2 bases at J, leaving 13 bases unmatched. The CDR3 length is 17 residues. Germline CDR1 reads MNHEY; CDR2 reads SMNVEV (reference sequence). The CDR3 DNA follows: TGTGCCAGCAGTCCGGGAAGGCTAGCGGCCATCACAGATACGCAGTATTTT. This encodes CASSPGRLAAITDTQYF.

V gene TRBV9 combines with J gene TRBJ2-6, with D tentatively TRBD1 (5 bases). The CDR3 has 15 amino acids. The V gene lost 1 base and the J gene lost 0 bases, with 5 bases spanning the gap. CDR1 is SGDLS, CDR2 YYNGEE, per germline. The chain's CDR3 is CASSVQGSGANVLTF. CDR3 DNA: TGTGCCAGCAGCGTACAGGGCTCTGGGGCCAACGTCCTGACTTTC.

The chain employs TRBV19 and TRBJ1-1; no firm D call. The germline V and J ends were trimmed by 2 bases and 1 base, with 8 bases remaining between them. The CDR3 length is 14 residues. Per the germline V gene, CDR1 is LNHDA and CDR2 is SQIVND (reference sequence). The CDR3 region is CASSIWSRNTEAFF. In DNA, the CDR3 is TGTGCCAGTAGTATATGGTCCAGGAACACTGAAGCTTTCTTT.

The gene calls are TRBV5-4 and TRBJ2-5, with TRBD1 identical over 9 bases. This CDR3 region has 13 residues. The ends lost 4 bases at V and 5 bases at J; junction bases unmatched: 3. Germline V gene sequence: CDR1 SGHNT, CDR2 YYREEE (reference sequence). CDR3 sequence: CASSPGQGETQYF. The CDR3 bases are TGTGCCAGCAGCCCCGGACAGGGGGAGACCCAGTACTTC.

The rearrangement links TRBV7-3 to TRBJ2-7; 8 positions agree with TRBD1. This CDR3 spans 15 amino acids. V was pared by 4 bases and J by 2 bases, with 7 bases of the junction left unmatched. Germline V CDR1 and CDR2: SGHTA, FQGTGA. The CDR3 region has the DNA TGTGCCAGCAGCTCGGATCGGGACAGGCCCTACGAGCAGTACTTC. It codes for CASSSDRDRPYEQYF. Using reference TRBV7-3 and TRBJ2-7 for the parts outside the CDR3, the full variable domain is GAGVSQTPSNKVTEKGKYVELRCDPISGHTALYWYRQSLGQGPEFLIYFQGTGAADDSGLPNDRFFAVRPEGSVSTLKIQRTERGDSAVYLCASSSDRDRPYEQYFGPGTRLTVT.

The gene calls are TRBV5-1 and TRBJ2-1; 7 nucleotides match TRBD2. The V gene's germline CDR1 is SGHRS and CDR2 YFSETQ. The CDR3 is 16 amino acids. V shed 4 bases and J 0 bases; nucleotides not matched to a gene: 7. The CDR3 region is CASSPELASSYNEQFF. The CDR3 DNA reads as TGCGCCAGCAGCCCGGAACTAGCGAGCTCCTACAATGAGCAGTTCTTC.

This chain links TRBV7-3 with TRBJ1-1, with TRBD1 matching 9 bases. Trimming took 3 bases from V and 4 from J; bases not matched to a gene: 3. This CDR3 contains 14 residues. Germline assignment: CDR1 SGHTA and CDR2 FQGTGA. The CDR3, as DNA: TGTGCCAGCAGCTTTACAGGGGGCGGCACTGAAGCTTTCTTT. The encoded protein is CASSFTGGGTEAFF.

In this sample, this clone turned up once. The chain couples TRBV5-4 to TRBJ1-2; 9 positions agree with TRBD1. CDR3 size: 16 residues. Germline trimming cut 2 bases from V and 3 bases from J; bases unmatched to any gene: 8. Germline CDR1 SGHNT, CDR2 YYREEE (reference sequence). The CDR3 sequence: CASSLWTGEIHYGYTF. CDR3 coding DNA: TGTGCCAGCAGCTTATGGACAGGGGAAATACACTATGGCTACACCTTC.

V and J are TRBV19 and TRBJ2-7, with 7 bases fitting TRBD1. Germline CDR1 is LNHDA and CDR2 is SQIVND (reference sequence). Unmatched junction bases numbered 8, after V lost 6 bases and J lost 0 bases. The CDR3 covers 15 residues. The CDR3 is CASRRGQADSYEQYF. The CDR3 DNA reads TGTGCCAGTAGGCGCGGACAGGCGGACTCCTACGAGCAGTACTTC.

There are a few counts of this clone. This chain uses TRBV5-1 with TRBJ2-1, with 13 positions matching TRBD2. Germline CDR1 is SGHRS and CDR2 is YFSETQ. V trimming: 6 bases; J trimming: 5 bases; junction bases outside the gene matches: 8. There are 16 residues in the CDR3. DNA for the CDR3: TGCGCCAGCACCCTACTAGCGGGGGGGCCCAACAATGAGCAGTTCTTC. It codes for CASTLLAGGPNNEQFF.

Here the CDR3 DNA reads TGCGCCAGCAGTTCAATTGGGGACAGGGGTTCACCCCTCCACTTT. Protein product: CASSSIGDRGSPLHF. The gene calls are TRBV5-1 and TRBJ1-6; 10 bases map to TRBD1. The CDR3 runs 15 residues. Germline CDR1 and CDR2: SGHRS and YFSETQ. The trim removed 5 bases at V and 9 bases at J, leaving 8 bases unmatched.